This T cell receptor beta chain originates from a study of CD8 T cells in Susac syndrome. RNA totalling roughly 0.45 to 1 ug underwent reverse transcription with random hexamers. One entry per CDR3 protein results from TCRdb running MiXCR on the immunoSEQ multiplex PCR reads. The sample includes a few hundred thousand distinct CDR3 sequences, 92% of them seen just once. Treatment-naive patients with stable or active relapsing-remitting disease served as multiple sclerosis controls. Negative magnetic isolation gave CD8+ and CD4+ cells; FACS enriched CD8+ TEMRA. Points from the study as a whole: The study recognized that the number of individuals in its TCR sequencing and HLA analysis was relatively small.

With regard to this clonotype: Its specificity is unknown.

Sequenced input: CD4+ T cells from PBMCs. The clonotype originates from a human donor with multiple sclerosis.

CDR3 DNA: TGTGCCAGCTCGCCAGGACAGGGTTTGCAGCCCCAGCATTTT. Protein sequence: CASSPGQGLQPQHF. This chain connects TRBV18 to TRBJ1-5; 8 positions match TRBD1. In germline, CDR1 is KGHSH, CDR2 LQKENI. The CDR3 consists of 14 residues. V lost 6 bases to trimming and J lost 7 bases; unmatched junction nucleotides: 8. Full variable domain (outside the CDR3, taken from reference TRBV18 and TRBJ1-5): NAGVMQNPRHLVRRRGQEARLRCSPMKGHSHVYWYRQLPEEGLKFMVYLQKENIIDESGMPKERFSAEFPKEGPSILRIQQVVRGDSAAYFCASSPGQGLQPQHFGDGTRLSIL.